Following are 25 T cell receptor beta chains from one sample sequenced in a study of cytomegalovirus exposure and HLA in healthy donors. The PCR ran on 60 Vbeta and 13 Jbeta primers. TCRdb's copy holds only in-frame clones and misses some; the assay was immunoSEQ multiplex PCR. The sample has about 140,000 clones; about 78% are singletons. The sequencing input was PBMCs. These receptors were taken from a man aged 35 to 55 in good health and CMV-seropositive.

The chain recombines TRBV30 with TRBJ2-2; perhaps TRBD2 as D (5 bases). This CDR3 region has 14 residues. Trimming took 3 bases from V and 4 from J, leaving 12 bases between them. CDR1 and CDR2 from the germline V gene are GTSNPN and SVGIG (reference sequence). CDR3 sequence reads: CAWRGRGPTGELFF. CDR3 nucleotide sequence: TGTGCCTGGAGAGGGCGCGGGCCCACCGGGGAGCTGTTTTTT. Using reference TRBV30 and TRBJ2-2 for the parts outside the CDR3, the full variable domain is SQTIHQWPATLVQPVGSPLSLECTVEGTSNPNLYWYRQAAGRGLQLLFYSVGIGQISSEVPQNLSASRPQDRQFILSSKKLLLSDSGFYLCAWRGRGPTGELFFGEGSRLTVL.

This chain uses TRBV27 with TRBJ2-3; 8 bases align to TRBD2. The germline CDR1 and CDR2 sequences are MNHEY and SMNVEV (reference sequence). The trim removed 7 bases at V and 4 bases at J, leaving 1 base unmatched. CDR3 size: 12 residues. As DNA, the CDR3 is TGTGCCAGCATGGGACTAGCAGATACGCAGTATTTT. Amino acids: CASMGLADTQYF.

The V call is TRBV29-1, the J call TRBJ1-4, with 11 bases matching TRBD1. CDR1 is SQVTM, CDR2 ANQGSEA, per germline. The trim removed 8 bases at V and 8 bases at J, leaving 13 bases unmatched. The CDR3 consists of 15 residues. The chain's CDR3 is CSPEEDRGLGEKLFF. The CDR3 DNA sequence: TGCAGCCCCGAGGAGGACAGGGGGCTAGGGGAAAAACTGTTTTTT.

The J gene is TRBJ2-1, the V gene TRBV25-1, with TRBD2 as a possible D gene (6 bases). There are 13 residues in the CDR3. Germline V lookup: CDR1 MGHDK, CDR2 SYGVNS. V was clipped by 3 bases and J by 11 bases, with 14 bases between them. The CDR3 here is CASSEGGREKQFF. The DNA of the CDR3 is TGTGCCAGCAGTGAGGGGGGACGGGAGAAGCAGTTCTTC.

V and J are TRBV6-1 and TRBJ1-5; 7 nucleotides agree with TRBD1. The CDR3 totals 14 residues. Germline CDR1 reads MNHNS; CDR2 reads SASEGT. Unmatched junction bases numbered 3, after V lost 6 bases and J lost 1 base. This CDR3 reads CASRTQGSNQPQHF. The CDR3 DNA sequence: TGTGCCAGCAGGACACAGGGGAGCAATCAGCCCCAGCATTTT.

The CDR3 DNA reads as TGCGCCAGCAGTCTTCCGACAGGGGGCGATGGCTACACCTTC. The encoded protein is CASSLPTGGDGYTF. The rearrangement joins TRBV5-1 to TRBJ1-2; 10 bases align to TRBD1. V lost 5 bases and J lost 6; bases outside the gene matches: 7. The CDR3 length is 14 residues. CDR1 SGHRS and CDR2 YFSETQ come from the germline V gene.

The rearrangement links TRBV6-7 to TRBJ1-1; 7 nucleotides agree with TRBD1. TRBV6-7 qualifies as an ORF whose function is uncertain. The CDR3 is 21 residues long. The ends lost 6 bases at V and 4 bases at J; junction bases unmatched: 29. CDR3 loop: CASSHNFLGPGGRYRGTEAFF. The CDR3 DNA follows: TGTGCCAGCAGCCACAACTTCCTCGGCCCAGGGGGGCGATACCGGGGCACTGAAGCTTTCTTT.

The chain employs TRBV6-1 and TRBJ1-5; no clear D. Trimming removed 2 bases from V and 0 bases from J, with 14 bases in between. Per the germline V gene, CDR1 is MNHNS and CDR2 is SASEGT. The CDR3 is 17 amino acids. The CDR3 DNA reads TGTGCCAGCAGTGAATATGAGAGAGGCAGTAGCAATCAGCCCCAGCATTTT. It encodes CASSEYERGSSNQPQHF.

The rearrangement links TRBV15 to TRBJ2-6; D might be TRBD1 (5 bases). The germline V and J ends were trimmed by 3 bases and 4 bases, with 7 bases remaining between them. Germline CDR1 and CDR2: LNHNV and YYDKDF (reference sequence). The CDR3 totals 14 residues. The CDR3, as DNA: TGTGCCACCAGCAGCTACAGGGGGGCCAACGTCCTGACTTTC. It codes for CATSSYRGANVLTF.

The gene calls are TRBV7-2 and TRBJ1-2; 8 bases are a match to TRBD1. This CDR3 spans 14 amino acids. Germline V lookup: CDR1 SGHTA, CDR2 FQGNSA. The V segment lost 5 bases and the J segment 3 bases; nucleotides outside the gene matches: 5. The CDR3 DNA sequence: TGTGCCAGCAGCCCAGGGGGCTGGGACTATGGCTACACCTTC. It codes for CASSPGGWDYGYTF.

The sample holds a few counts of this clone. The chain is built from TRBV7-2 and TRBJ2-1; D call uncertain. The germline V gene encodes CDR1 SGHTA and CDR2 FQGNSA. The CDR3 runs to 12 residues. The V and J ends lost 5 bases and 6 bases respectively, with 8 bases between them. The CDR3 loop reads CASSPAANEQFF. The CDR3 DNA reads TGTGCCAGCAGCCCCGCGGCCAATGAGCAGTTCTTC.

This chain joins TRBV7-2 and TRBJ1-2, with D perhaps matching TRBD1 (5 bases). V lost 1 base, J lost 6 bases, and 12 bases lay in between. The CDR3 runs to 14 residues. The germline CDR1 and CDR2 sequences are SGHTA and FQGNSA. CDR3 in DNA: TGTGCCAGCAGCTTAGTCGGCAGGGTTAATGGCTACACCTTC. It is translated as CASSLVGRVNGYTF.

This chain connects TRBV28 to TRBJ1-5, with D perhaps TRBD1 (6 bases). V lost 1 base and J lost 4, with 11 bases in between. Germline assignment: CDR1 MDHEN and CDR2 SYDVKM. This CDR3 region has 15 residues. CDR3 protein: CASSLSPQGNQPQHF. For the CDR3, the DNA is TGTGCCAGCAGTTTATCCCCACAGGGTAATCAGCCCCAGCATTTT. The full variable domain, with the rest looked up from reference TRBV28 and TRBJ1-5, is DVKVTQSSRYLVKRTGEKVFLECVQDMDHENMFWYRQDPGLGLRLIYFSYDVKMKEKGDIPEGYSVSREKKERFSLILESASTNQTSMYLCASSLSPQGNQPQHFGDGTRLSIL.

The DNA for the CDR3 is TGTGCCAGCAGCCCTGTTGTGGTAGCGGGGGGGCCGGGCACCGGGGAGCTGTTTTTT. Translating it yields CASSPVVVAGGPGTGELFF. The V and J genes are TRBV5-4 and TRBJ2-2; 11 nucleotides line up with TRBD2. Unmatched junction bases numbered 15, after V lost 4 bases and J lost 4 bases. The CDR3 consists of 19 residues. Germline-derived CDR1 and CDR2 are SGHNT and YYREEE (reference sequence).

This clone has just a few counts. The genes are TRBV11-2 and TRBJ2-3, with TRBD2 identical over 8 bases. CDR1 SGHAT and CDR2 FQNNGV come from the germline V gene. This CDR3 region has 16 residues. V lost 2 bases, J lost 10 bases, and 14 bases stayed unmatched. CDR3 coding DNA: TGTGCCAGCAGCTTACAAGCGGGAGCTCCCTCTGAGTCGCAGTATTTT. This codes for CASSLQAGAPSESQYF.

The V and J genes are TRBV5-1 and TRBJ1-4; D is possibly TRBD1 (6 bases). Germline-derived CDR1 and CDR2 are SGHRS and YFSETQ. Trimming removed 4 bases from V and 3 bases from J, with 16 bases in between. CDR3 length equals 16 residues. The CDR3 DNA reads TGCGCCAGCAGCCTGGTGGCGGGGGCACCTAATGAAAAACTGTTTTTT. Protein: CASSLVAGAPNEKLFF.

This clone has a handful of counts. V usage is TRBV5-4 and J usage is TRBJ1-2; tentative D call: TRBD1 (5 bases). The CDR3 has 13 residues. CDR1 is SGHNT and CDR2 is YYREEE in the germline V gene (reference sequence). The germline V and J ends were trimmed by 0 bases and 7 bases, with 10 bases remaining between them. The CDR3 protein is CASSLVQAGGYTF. CDR3 nucleotides: TGTGCCAGCAGCTTGGTACAGGCCGGTGGCTACACCTTC.

The gene calls are TRBV6-1 and TRBJ2-7; 8 bases align to TRBD1. The V and J ends lost 3 bases and 0 bases, in that order; junction bases with no gene match: 1. This CDR3 has 14 residues. Germline V CDR1 and CDR2: MNHNS, SASEGT. As DNA, the CDR3 is TGTGCCAGCAGTGACAGGGGGCCCTCCTACGAGCAGTACTTC. Its protein is CASSDRGPSYEQYF.

Written as DNA, the CDR3 is TGTGCCAGCACTCTACAACGGGTAGGGCTAGCGGGCGACTCCTACGAGCAGTACTTC. Translation: CASTLQRVGLAGDSYEQYF. This sequence joins TRBV28 and TRBJ2-7; 8 bases map to TRBD2. Trimming at V came to 7 bases and at J to 0 bases, leaving 20 bases not matched to a gene. This CDR3 is 19 amino acids long. In germline, CDR1 is MDHEN, CDR2 SYDVKM.

V and J are TRBV11-3 and TRBJ2-7; D possibly corresponds to TRBD2 (5 bases). The CDR3 totals 16 residues. Germline CDR1 and CDR2: SGHNT and YENEEA. V was clipped by 1 base and J by 7 bases, with 20 bases between them. In DNA, the CDR3 is TGTGCCAGCAGCTTAGGATATCCGACGGGGAAAGGGGAGCAGTACTTC. This codes for CASSLGYPTGKGEQYF.

The rearrangement joins TRBV7-9 to TRBJ2-7; 10 nucleotides agree with TRBD1. CDR1 SEHNR and CDR2 FQNEAQ come from the germline V gene (reference sequence). The V and J ends lost 2 bases and 1 base, in that order; junction bases with no gene match: 2. This CDR3 has 15 amino acids. CDR3 amino acids: CASSLWGQGSYEQYF. The CDR3 DNA reads TGTGCCAGCAGCTTATGGGGACAGGGGTCCTACGAGCAGTACTTC.

The rearrangement uses TRBV18 and TRBJ2-6; weak D call: TRBD1 (6 bases). The length of the CDR3 is 16 residues. V was clipped by 4 bases and J by 1 base, with 11 bases between them. CDR1 and CDR2 from the germline V gene are KGHSH and LQKENI. The CDR3 reads CASSLARGSGANVLTF. The CDR3 region has the DNA TGTGCCAGCTCACTTGCCAGGGGATCTGGGGCCAACGTCCTGACTTTC.

CDR3 residues: CSVDPGGRASEQFF. The CDR3 bases are TGCAGCGTGGACCCTGGCGGGAGGGCCTCTGAGCAGTTCTTC. The chain combines TRBV29-1 with TRBJ2-1, with 9 bases identical to TRBD2. The CDR3 is made up of 14 amino acids. From germline, CDR1 is SQVTM and CDR2 ANQGSEA. The trim removed 6 bases at V and 9 bases at J, leaving 12 bases unmatched.

This chain joins TRBV19 and TRBJ1-1; D is uncertain. CDR1 and CDR2 (germline): LNHDA, SQIVND (reference sequence). Deletions cut 7 bases from V and 1 base from J, with 10 bases between. This CDR3 has 13 residues. CDR3 bases: TGTGCCAGTACAGCAGGCGCGAACACTGAAGCTTTCTTT. Amino acid sequence: CASTAGANTEAFF.

The chain joins TRBV27 to TRBJ1-6, with no clear D. The CDR3 runs to 18 residues. Deletions cut 4 bases from V and 0 bases from J, with 16 bases between. Germline V gene sequence: CDR1 MNHEY, CDR2 SMNVEV (reference sequence). This CDR3 reads CASSYVRGESSYNSPLHF. CDR3 sequence (DNA): TGTGCCAGCAGTTATGTACGGGGAGAAAGCTCCTATAATTCACCCCTCCACTTT.